This record covers a single T cell receptor (beta chain). The antigen is unknown. The authors ran a second PCR of 7 to 11 cycles using a sample-barcoded 5' primer and a J-beta primer mix. Every single cDNA molecule received a tag from a template-switch adaptor with 12 random nucleotides. TCRdb processed the 5' RACE reads anew with MiXCR; each CDR3 protein has one entry. The sample includes 790,000 or so distinct CDR3 sequences, less than 60% of them seen just once. The CDR3 loop spans 14 amino acids. Germline V gives CDR1 SGHRS, CDR2 YFSETQ. The germline V and J ends were trimmed by 0 bases and 2 bases, with 6 bases remaining between them. In terms of origin and age, donors were healthy Caucasian individuals from Russia aged roughly 6 to 95. This record belongs to a study of blood T cells in healthy people across ages. Study-wide results and caveats: The long-lived group displayed more naive CD4+ cells, plus higher diversity, than the aged donors did. Older age coincided with a roughly linear decline in TCR beta diversity per million T cells.

The clonotype comes from an elderly man in good health. This rearrangement joins TRBV5-1 to TRBJ1-3, with D possibly matching TRBD1 (5 bases). The sample comprised blood. The CDR3 bases are TGCGCCAGCAGCTTGGCAGGGACTGGAAACACCATATATTTT. Translating gives CASSLAGTGNTIYF.